The next 23 T cell receptor beta chains were all read from a single sample in a study of cytomegalovirus exposure and HLA in healthy donors. Vbeta (60) and Jbeta (13) primers were used in the PCR. The table came from immunoSEQ multiplex PCR; TCRdb's copy has only in-frame clones and leaves some out. The sample lists some 70,000 clones, roughly 65% occurring once. Sample: PBMCs. The receptor set was obtained from a male donor in good health and CMV-seropositive.

This clone was seen only a few times. This chain connects TRBV10-3 to TRBJ2-7; TRBD2 agrees at 10 bases. The length of the CDR3 is 13 residues. Looked up from germline, CDR1 is ENHRY and CDR2 is SYGVKD. V dropped 7 bases and J dropped 0; count of bases not matched to a gene: 0. In DNA form, the CDR3 reads TGTGCCATCACTAGCGGGAGCTCCTACGAGCAGTACTTC. Amino acid sequence: CAITSGSSYEQYF.

In this sample, this clone turned up once. The chain employs TRBV7-2 and TRBJ2-7, with 8 positions matching TRBD1. The V and J ends lost 1 base and 2 bases, in that order; junction bases with no gene match: 4. Germline V gene lookup returns CDR1 SGHTA and CDR2 FQGNSA. This CDR3 contains 15 residues. CDR3: CASSLDWTGPYEQYF. In DNA, the CDR3 is TGTGCCAGCAGCTTAGACTGGACAGGGCCCTACGAGCAGTACTTC.

This sequence joins TRBV5-8 and TRBJ2-3; D is unresolved. The V end was cut by 1 base, the J end by 5 bases, with 11 bases between. Germline V lookup: CDR1 SGHTS, CDR2 YDEGEE. This CDR3 spans 14 amino acids. The CDR3 here is CASSLIPYGDTQYF. The CDR3 bases are TGTGCCAGCAGCTTGATTCCATACGGAGATACGCAGTATTTT.

This clone was counted only a few times. This sequence joins TRBV6-5 and TRBJ2-1, with D perhaps TRBD1 (7 bases). Trimming cost V 7 bases and J 4 bases, with 17 bases left between them. This CDR3 has 15 amino acids. The germline V gene has CDR1 MNHEY and CDR2 SVGAGI. The CDR3 here is CASMGGTVYYNEQFF. CDR3 sequence (DNA): TGTGCCAGCATGGGCGGGACAGTCTATTACAATGAGCAGTTCTTC.

In its sample, this clone was seen a few times. The rearrangement uses TRBV11-2 and TRBJ1-2, with TRBD1 as a possible D gene (6 bases). CDR3 length: 15 amino acids. The germline gives CDR1 SGHAT, CDR2 FQNNGV. Between the trimmed V and J ends, which lost 1 base and 4 bases, there was a span of 13 bases. CDR3 region: CASSLGVGDIYGYTF. Here the CDR3 DNA reads TGTGCCAGCAGCTTAGGGGTGGGGGACATCTATGGCTACACCTTC.

V is TRBV11-2 and J is TRBJ2-7; D is perhaps TRBD2 (6 bases). Germline loops: CDR1 SGHAT, CDR2 FQNNGV. The CDR3 loop spans 12 amino acids. Between the trimmed V and J ends, which lost 7 bases and 6 bases, there was a span of 13 bases. CDR3 loop: CASTWRGSEQYF. The CDR3 coding sequence is TGTGCCAGCACCTGGAGGGGTTCCGAGCAGTACTTC.

The V call is TRBV6-1, the J call TRBJ2-7, with TRBD2 identical over 14 bases. Germline V gene sequence: CDR1 MNHNS, CDR2 SASEGT. The CDR3 is 15 amino acids. Trimming cost V 4 bases and J 7 bases; bases outside gene matches: 6. The CDR3 spells CASSGQTSGRGEQYF. The CDR3 bases are TGTGCCAGCAGTGGACAGACTAGCGGGAGGGGTGAGCAGTACTTC.

The chain employs TRBV9 and TRBJ2-5, with a possible D match to TRBD1 (5 bases). The germline V and J ends were trimmed by 3 bases and 0 bases, with 9 bases remaining between them. Germline CDR1 is SGDLS and CDR2 is YYNGEE. CDR3 size: 14 residues. CDR3 coding DNA: TGTGCCAGCAGCGCAACGACAGACCAAGAGACCCAGTACTTC. It specifies CASSATTDQETQYF.

The chain links TRBV6-1 to TRBJ1-2, with D possibly TRBD1 on 5 matching bases. V shed 5 bases and J shed 4 bases, with 11 bases lying between them. Germline V gene data show CDR1 as MNHNS and CDR2 as SASEGT. The CDR3 length is 13 residues. CDR3 nucleotides: TGTGCCAGCAGTCAGGGCGGAAGCTATGGCTACACCTTC. It encodes CASSQGGSYGYTF.

This sequence joins TRBV30 and TRBJ2-1, with 8 positions matching TRBD2. The CDR3 totals 14 residues. Per the germline V gene, CDR1 is GTSNPN and CDR2 is SVGIG (reference sequence). The V gene end was trimmed by 6 bases and the J gene end by 1 base; junction bases not matched to a gene: 5. As DNA, the CDR3 is TGTGCCTGCTACGGGACTAGGTCCTACAATGAGCAGTTCTTC. Encoded protein: CACYGTRSYNEQFF.

Only a few counts were recorded for this clone. The chain has TRBV5-4 and TRBJ2-2, with a weak D call TRBD1 (5 bases). This CDR3 region has 12 residues. Trimming left V 2 bases short and J 8 bases short, with 7 bases between. Germline loops: CDR1 SGHNT, CDR2 YYREEE (reference sequence). CDR3 DNA: TGTGCCAGCAGCTTCGACAGAGGGGAGCTGTTTTTT. This encodes CASSFDRGELFF.

The chain recombines TRBV19 with TRBJ1-5, with D tentatively TRBD1 (5 bases). Trimming left V 4 bases short and J 0 bases short, with 13 bases between. CDR1 is LNHDA, CDR2 SQIVND, per germline (reference sequence). CDR3 size: 16 residues. The CDR3 coding sequence is TGTGCCAGTAGTAGACAGTATGTATATAGCAATCAGCCCCAGCATTTT. Its protein is CASSRQYVYSNQPQHF. Full variable domain (rest looked up from reference TRBV19 and TRBJ1-5): DGGITQSPKYLFRKEGQNVTLSCEQNLNHDAMYWYRQDPGQGLRLIYYSQIVNDFQKGDIAEGYSVSREKKESFPLTVTSAQKNPTAFYLCASSRQYVYSNQPQHFGDGTRLSIL.

This clone occurred a few times. V gene TRBV10-2 combines with J gene TRBJ2-1; possibly TRBD2 for D (5 bases). Germline V gene lookup returns CDR1 WSHSY and CDR2 SAAADI. CDR3 length: 14 amino acids. The chain's CDR3 is CARTRLLVYNEQFF. CDR3 sequence (DNA): TGCGCTAGAACTAGACTCCTAGTTTACAATGAGCAGTTCTTC.

This chain joins TRBV7-9 and TRBJ2-3; D not resolved. CDR1 and CDR2 from the germline V gene are SEHNR and FQNEAQ (reference sequence). The CDR3 has 13 residues. Trimming left V 5 bases short and J 2 bases short, with 8 bases between. The CDR3 nucleotides read TGTGCCAGCAGCAAAAGCCTCACAGATACGCAGTATTTT. Its protein is CASSKSLTDTQYF.

In its sample, this clone was seen once. The chain joins TRBV15 to TRBJ2-1, with TRBD2 matching 11 bases. This CDR3 region has 17 residues. V trimming: 2 bases; J trimming: 1 base; junction bases outside the gene matches: 4. Germline CDR1 and CDR2: LNHNV and YYDKDF (reference sequence). The CDR3 DNA follows: TGTGCCACCAGCAGACAACGGACTAGCGGGTCCTACAATGAGCAGTTCTTC. Residues: CATSRQRTSGSYNEQFF.

This clone was observed a few times. CDR3 coding DNA: TGCAGCGTTGGGACAGATCCCGTGGGCTCCTACGAGCAGTACTTC. Amino acids: CSVGTDPVGSYEQYF. The chain joins TRBV29-1 to TRBJ2-7; the D gene is possibly TRBD1 (6 bases). The CDR3 contains 15 residues. V was cut by 4 bases and J by 0 bases, with 16 bases left in between. Germline CDR1 is SQVTM and CDR2 is ANQGSEA.

The V gene is TRBV6-5, the J gene TRBJ1-5, with a possible D match to TRBD1 (5 bases). Between the trimmed V and J ends, which lost 2 bases and 6 bases, there was a span of 17 bases. This CDR3 region has 16 residues. CDR1 is MNHEY and CDR2 is SVGAGI in the germline V gene. The CDR3 sequence: CASSYRRPRRGQPQHF. In DNA, the CDR3 is TGTGCCAGCAGTTACAGGCGACCGAGGAGGGGTCAGCCCCAGCATTTT.

This chain connects TRBV7-2 to TRBJ2-2; a possible D gene is TRBD2 (6 bases). Between the trimmed V and J ends, which lost 2 bases and 4 bases, there was a span of 14 bases. The length of the CDR3 is 16 residues. CDR1 and CDR2 from the germline V gene are SGHTA and FQGNSA. CDR3 amino acids: CASSLPSGVGTGELFF. The CDR3 nucleotides are TGTGCCAGCAGCTTACCCTCGGGGGTGGGCACCGGGGAGCTGTTTTTT. The full variable domain, rest sourced from reference TRBV7-2 and TRBJ2-2, is GAGVSQSPSNKVTEKGKDVELRCDPISGHTALYWYRQSLGQGLEFLIYFQGNSAPDKSGLPSDRFSAERTGGSVSTLTIQRTQQEDSAVYLCASSLPSGVGTGELFFGEGSRLTVL.

The chain has TRBV4-1 and TRBJ2-5; a weak D match, TRBD2 (6 bases). Between the trimmed V and J ends, which lost 0 bases and 4 bases, there was a span of 15 bases. The germline V gene encodes CDR1 MGHRA and CDR2 YSYEKL. The CDR3 sequence is 16 residues long. The DNA of the CDR3 is TGCGCCAGCAGCCAAGACGGAAACTACGGGGGAGAGACCCAGTACTTC. Amino acids: CASSQDGNYGGETQYF.

This chain links TRBV7-3 with TRBJ1-6, with TRBD1 matching over 7 bases. CDR1 and CDR2 from the germline V gene are SGHTA and FQGTGA. The CDR3 extends over 15 amino acids. Trimming at V came to 5 bases and at J to 9 bases, leaving 10 bases not matched to a gene. In DNA, the CDR3 is TGTGCCAGCAGCGCGACGACAGGGTATTCTTCACCCCTCCACTTT. Protein sequence: CASSATTGYSSPLHF. The full variable domain, its missing parts supplied by reference TRBV7-3 and TRBJ1-6, is GAGVSQTPSNKVTEKGKYVELRCDPISGHTALYWYRQSLGQGPEFLIYFQGTGAADDSGLPNDRFFAVRPEGSVSTLKIQRTERGDSAVYLCASSATTGYSSPLHFGNGTRLTVT.

The chain couples TRBV6-5 to TRBJ2-2, with 7 bases matching TRBD1. V dropped 2 bases and J dropped 5; count of bases not matched to a gene: 5. Germline V gene lookup returns CDR1 MNHEY and CDR2 SVGAGI. CDR3 size: 15 residues. CDR3 sequence reads: CASSYRDRETGELFF. The CDR3 DNA reads TGTGCCAGCAGTTACCGGGACAGAGAAACCGGGGAGCTGTTTTTT.

Here the CDR3 DNA reads TGTGCCAGCAGTTACTCGGGCTGGGAGTCCTACGAGCAGTACTTC. Its protein product is CASSYSGWESYEQYF. J is TRBJ2-7 and V is TRBV6-5; TRBD2 might be the D (5 bases). This CDR3 has 15 residues. V lost 0 bases and J 1 base, leaving 10 bases between the germline ends. Germline assignment: CDR1 MNHEY and CDR2 SVGAGI.

V is TRBV7-6 and J is TRBJ1-1; D perhaps matches TRBD1 (6 bases). Germline CDR1 SGHVS, CDR2 FNYEAQ. The CDR3 extends over 14 amino acids. Trimming removed 1 base from V and 0 bases from J, with 6 bases in between. The CDR3 sequence: CASSLGQVNTEAFF. The DNA for the CDR3 is TGTGCCAGCAGCTTAGGACAGGTGAACACTGAAGCTTTCTTT. The full variable domain, in which reference TRBV7-6 and TRBJ1-1 provide the parts outside the CDR3, is GAGVSQSPRYKVTKRGQDVALRCDPISGHVSLYWYRQALGQGPEFLTYFNYEAQQDKSGLPNDRFSAERPEGSISTLTIQRTEQRDSAMYRCASSLGQVNTEAFFGQGTRLTVV.